The text below deals with one T cell receptor (beta chain). This record belongs to a study of T-cell reconstitution after alpha-beta-depleted transplantation in children. The CDR3 is 15 residues long. Trimming took 6 bases from V and 2 from J; bases not matched to a gene: 6. It was with unique molecular identifiers that the TCRbeta library was prepared. TCRdb independently ran MiXCR on the PCR reads; one entry per CDR3 protein. This sample has 350,000 to 400,000 distinct CDR3 sequences, with roughly 20% found just once. The chain employs TRBV12-3 or TRBV12-4 and TRBJ2-1; 8 nucleotides line up with TRBD2. The origin of this receptor is a human donor who donated a stem cell graft to a child with acute myeloid leukemia. Source: PBMCs from the stem cell graft donor, taken from the stem cell graft. The CDR3 nucleotides are TGTGCCAGCAGACCCAGCGGGAGTGCCTACAATGAGCAGTTCTTC. It translates to CASRPSGSAYNEQFF.